The T cell receptor (beta chain) under discussion was sequenced for a study of cytomegalovirus exposure and HLA in healthy donors. Study-wide findings and caveats: There were under 200 TCR beta chains listed as cytomegalovirus-associated.

Notes on this clone: Its antigen is not known.

Between the trimmed V and J ends, which lost 4 bases and 5 bases, there was a span of 17 bases. The CDR3 loop spans 16 amino acids. Per the germline V gene, CDR1 is MGHRA and CDR2 is YSYEKL. The PCR made use of 60 Vbeta and 13 Jbeta primers. Generated by immunoSEQ multiplex PCR, the TCRdb table keeps only in-frame clones and is missing some. The sample has some 97,000 clones, around 76% seen once. V and J are TRBV4-1 and TRBJ2-2, with TRBD2 as a possible D gene (5 bases). The receptor comes from a woman aged 45-65 years in good health and CMV-seropositive. Sequencing input: PBMCs. CDR3 sequence (DNA): TGCGCCAGCAGCCTTCGTCTAGCAGGCACGACCGGGGAGCTGTTTTTT. This gives the protein CASSLRLAGTTGELFF.